These 27 T cell receptor beta chains came from one sample sequenced in a study of cytomegalovirus exposure and HLA in healthy donors. The primer mix had 60 Vbeta and 13 Jbeta primers. Using immunoSEQ multiplex PCR, the repertoire was profiled, and TCRdb retains in-frame clones only, with some absent. The table has approximately 150,000 clones, about 76% seen once. Input material: PBMCs. These receptors all come from a woman aged 40 to 50 in good health and CMV-seropositive.

The count of this clone is one. The chain joins TRBV11-2 to TRBJ2-7; weak D call: TRBD2 (6 bases). The CDR3 sequence is 14 residues long. From germline, CDR1 is SGHAT and CDR2 FQNNGV. Trimming removed 5 bases at V and 2 bases at J, with 13 bases between. CDR3 nucleotides: TGTGCCAGCAGCCGACTAGACACAGCCTACGAGCAGTACTTC. Protein: CASSRLDTAYEQYF.

The chain employs TRBV28 and TRBJ1-2; TRBD1 matches at 7 bases. Trimming cost V 2 bases and J 3 bases; bases outside gene matches: 3. Germline V gives CDR1 MDHEN, CDR2 SYDVKM. The length of the CDR3 is 14 residues. The CDR3 protein is CASSLGQVDYGYTF. CDR3 DNA sequence: TGTGCCAGCAGTTTAGGACAGGTTGACTATGGCTACACCTTC.

This rearrangement joins TRBV19 to TRBJ2-7; 11 nucleotides line up with TRBD2. Germline assignment: CDR1 LNHDA and CDR2 SQIVND (reference sequence). Trimming removed 1 base from V and 3 bases from J; junction bases left unmatched: 5. The CDR3 is 16 amino acids. DNA for the CDR3: TGTGCCAGTAGTATAGCCGGGACTAGCGGCCTCTACGAGCAGTACTTC. Its translation: CASSIAGTSGLYEQYF.

CDR3 region: CASSWRQGAREQYF. The CDR3 nucleotides read TGTGCCAGCAGCTGGAGACAGGGGGCGCGCGAGCAGTACTTC. The rearrangement joins TRBV5-6 to TRBJ2-7; 10 bases match TRBD1. Germline CDR1 is SGHDT and CDR2 is YYEEEE. After removal of 3 bases from V and 6 bases from J, the junction contained 6 bases not matched to a gene. The CDR3 is 14 amino acids.

Points on this clone: A read error may produce the germline difference seen at one junction end. The rearrangement joins TRBV7-9 to TRBJ1-1; tentatively, D is TRBD1 (6 bases). This CDR3 region has 12 residues. Germline assignment: CDR1 SEHNR and CDR2 FQNEAQ (reference sequence). The CDR3 loop reads CSSSPVGGQAFF. CDR3 sequence (DNA): TGTTCCAGCAGCCCAGTCGGGGGGCAAGCTTTCTTT.

This clone was detected once. V gene TRBV7-9 combines with J gene TRBJ1-1; 8 bases are a match to TRBD1. CDR3 length: 16 amino acids. The J segment lost 1 base and the V segment lost 3 bases, leaving 7 bases of the junction unmatched. The V gene's germline CDR1 is SEHNR and CDR2 FQNEAQ (reference sequence). CDR3 nucleotides: TGTGCCAGCAGCTTGGGGGGGACAGGAGCGAACACTGAAGCTTTCTTT. Encoded protein: CASSLGGTGANTEAFF.

The J gene is TRBJ1-5, the V gene TRBV11-2; TRBD1 agrees at 9 bases. The CDR3 runs to 15 residues. CDR1 SGHAT and CDR2 FQNNGV come from the germline V gene. V gave up 5 bases and J gave up 6 bases; unmatched junction bases: 8. CDR3 coding DNA: TGTGCCAGCAGCGCGCGGACAGGGGTCGGTCAGCCCCAGCATTTT. This codes for CASSARTGVGQPQHF. The whole variable domain, filled in from reference TRBV11-2 and TRBJ1-5, reads EAGVAQSPRYKIIEKRQSVAFWCNPISGHATLYWYQQILGQGPKLLIQFQNNGVVDDSQLPKDRFSAERLKGVDSTLKIQPAKLEDSAVYLCASSARTGVGQPQHFGDGTRLSIL.

CDR3 coding DNA: TGTGCCAGCAGCCGTCAGGGGGCGCCGAGTACAGATACGCAGTATTTT. This translates into CASSRQGAPSTDTQYF. The gene calls are TRBV7-2 and TRBJ2-3; 8 bases line up with TRBD1. Germline V gene lookup returns CDR1 SGHTA and CDR2 FQGNSA. The CDR3 is 16 amino acids. J gave up 3 bases and V 5 bases, and 10 bases lay outside the gene matches.

The rearrangement joins TRBV9 to TRBJ2-3; no firm D call. Trimming removed 0 bases from V and 5 bases from J, with 7 bases in between. This CDR3 has 13 residues. Germline values: CDR1 SGDLS, CDR2 YYNGEE. For the CDR3, the DNA is TGTGCCAGCAGCGTAGATACGAGAGATACGCAGTATTTT. It yields the protein CASSVDTRDTQYF.

The chain links TRBV28 to TRBJ1-1; D not resolved. The CDR3 loop spans 15 amino acids. V was pared by 7 bases and J by 2 bases, with 17 bases between. In germline, CDR1 is MDHEN, CDR2 SYDVKM. CDR3 bases: TGTGCCAGCAATACTGCCGGGTTCCAAAACACTGAAGCTTTCTTT. Residues: CASNTAGFQNTEAFF.

The V and J genes are TRBV6-6 and TRBJ1-1; the D gene is possibly TRBD1 (5 bases). The ends were cut back, 1 base at V and 0 bases at J, with 9 bases in the middle. From germline, CDR1 is MNHNY and CDR2 SVGAGI (reference sequence). The CDR3 extends over 15 amino acids. CDR3 in amino acids: CASSYFGGVNTEAFF. CDR3 in DNA: TGTGCCAGCAGTTACTTCGGGGGAGTGAACACTGAAGCTTTCTTT.

The chain couples TRBV29-1 to TRBJ1-1, with D perhaps TRBD1 (5 bases). This CDR3 has 13 residues. Germline CDR1 SQVTM, CDR2 ANQGSEA. Trimming removed 5 bases at V and 5 bases at J, with 15 bases between. The CDR3 DNA is TGCAGCGTTTTGGACACAATTGGGACTGAAGCTTTCTTT. This gives the protein CSVLDTIGTEAFF.

This clone appeared a few times. This sequence joins TRBV6-1 and TRBJ1-5; TRBD1 matches 9 bases. The V gene's germline CDR1 is MNHNS and CDR2 SASEGT. V lost 8 bases and J lost 6; bases outside the gene matches: 5. The length of the CDR3 is 13 residues. The CDR3 spells CASAGQGSQPQHF. DNA for the CDR3: TGTGCCAGCGCGGGACAGGGCAGTCAGCCCCAGCATTTT.

The chain joins TRBV30 to TRBJ2-1; 8 nucleotides agree with TRBD1. This CDR3 contains 20 residues. Per the germline V gene, CDR1 is GTSNPN and CDR2 is SVGIG (reference sequence). With 1 base clipped from V and 0 bases from J, the junction kept 17 bases outside the gene matches. The CDR3 DNA follows: TGTGCCTGGAGTGGCACTTCGGCAGGGGGCAAGTCTTCCTCCTACAATGAGCAGTTCTTC. This encodes CAWSGTSAGGKSSSYNEQFF. Supplemented by reference TRBV30 and TRBJ2-1, the full variable domain reads SQTIHQWPATLVQPVGSPLSLECTVEGTSNPNLYWYRQAAGRGLQLLFYSVGIGQISSEVPQNLSASRPQDRQFILSSKKLLLSDSGFYLCAWSGTSAGGKSSSYNEQFFGPGTRLTVL.

Comments on this clone: An end of the junction differs from the germline gene, which may be a read error. The rearrangement joins TRBV7-9 to TRBJ1-5, with 9 bases identical to TRBD1. CDR1 and CDR2 from the germline V gene are SEHNR and FQNEAQ (reference sequence). The CDR3 contains 14 residues. DNA of the CDR3: TGTTCCAGCAGCCCACAGGGGGCAGGTCAGCCCCAGCATTTT. The encoded protein is CSSSPQGAGQPQHF.

The gene calls are TRBV28 and TRBJ1-1; D not certain. Looked up from germline, CDR1 is MDHEN and CDR2 is SYDVKM. The CDR3 covers 12 residues. V gave up 2 bases and J gave up 7 bases, with 8 bases separating them. This CDR3 reads CASSLGQDEAFF. CDR3 sequence (DNA): TGTGCCAGCAGTTTAGGGCAGGATGAAGCTTTCTTT. Full variable domain (outside the CDR3, taken from reference TRBV28 and TRBJ1-1): DVKVTQSSRYLVKRTGEKVFLECVQDMDHENMFWYRQDPGLGLRLIYFSYDVKMKEKGDIPEGYSVSREKKERFSLILESASTNQTSMYLCASSLGQDEAFFGQGTRLTVV.

The chain recombines TRBV10-3 with TRBJ1-5, with TRBD1 matching over 10 bases. With 4 bases clipped from V and 11 bases from J, the junction kept 8 bases outside the gene matches. The CDR3 length is 14 residues. The germline CDR1 and CDR2 sequences are ENHRY and SYGVKD. CDR3 residues: CAISAGTGDVTQHF. CDR3 DNA: TGTGCCATCAGTGCCGGGACAGGGGACGTGACCCAGCATTTT.

The chain joins TRBV6-5 to TRBJ1-2; 7 bases are a match to TRBD1. The CDR3 is made up of 14 amino acids. Trimming cost V 2 bases and J 4 bases; bases outside gene matches: 4. Germline V lookup: CDR1 MNHEY, CDR2 SVGAGI. The CDR3 nucleotides are TGTGCCAGCAGTTACAGGGGACAGCTCTATGGCTACACCTTC. It yields the protein CASSYRGQLYGYTF.

The V gene is TRBV2, the J gene TRBJ1-1, with D perhaps TRBD1 (6 bases). The germline V gene has CDR1 SNHLY and CDR2 FYNNEI. V was trimmed by 7 bases and J by 7 bases, leaving 16 bases between them. This CDR3 is 13 amino acids long. The CDR3 here is CASKLDSLYEAFF. The CDR3 DNA sequence: TGTGCCAGCAAACTGGACAGCCTGTATGAAGCTTTCTTT.

V gene TRBV7-8 combines with J gene TRBJ1-1; no firm D call. Between the trimmed V and J ends, which lost 4 bases and 5 bases, there was a span of 20 bases. Looked up from germline, CDR1 is SGHVS and CDR2 is FQNEAQ. The length of the CDR3 is 16 residues. The CDR3 DNA sequence: TGTGCCAGCAGCTCCTCGAGGGTGCGGGTGCTTACTGAAGCTTTCTTT. The encoded protein is CASSSSRVRVLTEAFF.

CDR3 region: CASSGTSVFNEQFF. The CDR3 DNA reads as TGTGCCAGCAGCGGGACTAGCGTCTTCAATGAGCAGTTCTTC. The chain uses TRBV6-5 and TRBJ2-1; 10 nucleotides match TRBD2. The CDR3 is made up of 14 amino acids. The V segment lost 6 bases and the J segment 6 bases; nucleotides outside the gene matches: 5. From germline, CDR1 is MNHEY and CDR2 SVGAGI.

This chain links TRBV18 with TRBJ1-1, with D possibly matching TRBD1 (5 bases). Looked up from germline, CDR1 is KGHSH and CDR2 is LQKENI. The CDR3 length is 13 residues. The V end lost 5 bases, the J end lost 0 bases, and 7 bases lay between the germline ends. The DNA for the CDR3 is TGTGCCAGCTCAGACAGTATGAACACTGAAGCTTTCTTT. It encodes CASSDSMNTEAFF.

The gene calls are TRBV4-1 and TRBJ2-1, with a weak D call TRBD2 (6 bases). Trimming took off 1 base at V and 1 base at J, with 11 bases between the two ends. The CDR3 extends over 16 amino acids. The V gene's germline CDR1 is MGHRA and CDR2 YSYEKL. The DNA for the CDR3 is TGCGCCAGCAGCCAAGTCGCTAGCGTTTCCTACAATGAGCAGTTCTTC. Translating it yields CASSQVASVSYNEQFF.

The CDR3 nucleotides are TGTGCCAGCAGTTACCACAGTAACTCCTACGAGCAGTACTTC. Protein product: CASSYHSNSYEQYF. This rearrangement joins TRBV6-5 to TRBJ2-7; D call uncertain. Trimming took 2 bases from V and 0 from J, leaving 8 bases between them. CDR3 length: 14 residues. CDR1 and CDR2 (germline): MNHEY, SVGAGI.

The chain has TRBV6-1 and TRBJ1-1, with 9 nucleotides matching TRBD1. The CDR3 loop spans 14 amino acids. CDR1 is MNHNS, CDR2 SASEGT, per germline. V lost 2 bases and J lost 3; bases outside the gene matches: 1. The DNA of the CDR3 is TGTGCCAGCAGTGAAAGGACAGGGGACACTGAAGCTTTCTTT. This gives the protein CASSERTGDTEAFF.

CDR3 region: CASSLDLGQGQPQHF. CDR3 DNA: TGTGCCAGCAGCTTAGATCTGGGACAGGGACAGCCCCAGCATTTT. The chain recombines TRBV11-2 with TRBJ1-5; 9 bases are a match to TRBD1. Looked up from germline, CDR1 is SGHAT and CDR2 is FQNNGV. This CDR3 has 15 residues. The trim removed 0 bases at V and 7 bases at J, leaving 4 bases unmatched. Full variable domain (remainder filled in from reference TRBV11-2 and TRBJ1-5): EAGVAQSPRYKIIEKRQSVAFWCNPISGHATLYWYQQILGQGPKLLIQFQNNGVVDDSQLPKDRFSAERLKGVDSTLKIQPAKLEDSAVYLCASSLDLGQGQPQHFGDGTRLSIL.

The sample holds one count of this clone. The chain recombines TRBV5-4 with TRBJ2-7; the match to TRBD1 covers 12 bases. The CDR3 totals 14 residues. Germline V gives CDR1 SGHNT, CDR2 YYREEE (reference sequence). The ends lost 4 bases at V and 7 bases at J; junction bases unmatched: 6. In DNA, the CDR3 is TGTGCCAGCAGCCCCGGGACAGGGGGCAGAGAGCAGTACTTC. Translated: CASSPGTGGREQYF.